What follows is one T cell receptor (beta chain) and its context. The data derive from a study of blood T cell repertoires in COVID-19. Across the study: Samples representing acute and convalescent COVID-19 were sourced from the United States, Italy and Spain. PBMCs, B-cell-depleted T cells, or T cells were the source of the cDNA or gDNA that made up the material.

V shed 6 bases, J shed 4 bases, and the junction held 0 bases outside the gene matches. The CDR3 is 12 amino acids. Looked up from germline, CDR1 is SNHLY and CDR2 is FYNNEI. Per the original data handling: Cell counts per sample came from amplifying reference gene primers. This table comes from immunoSEQ multiplex PCR, and its TCRdb copy is limited to in-frame clones, with some not included. V and J calls and clone size follow that table, whereas D and trimming were derived from the DNA. The table has about 150,000 clones, under 95% seen once. The sample taken for sequencing was peripheral blood. This sequence originates from a man in his fifties with acute or convalescent COVID-19. The chain links TRBV2 to TRBJ1-2; 9 positions agree with TRBD1. The CDR3 protein is CASRGQGYGYTF. The CDR3 coding sequence is TGTGCCAGCAGGGGACAGGGCTATGGCTACACCTTC.